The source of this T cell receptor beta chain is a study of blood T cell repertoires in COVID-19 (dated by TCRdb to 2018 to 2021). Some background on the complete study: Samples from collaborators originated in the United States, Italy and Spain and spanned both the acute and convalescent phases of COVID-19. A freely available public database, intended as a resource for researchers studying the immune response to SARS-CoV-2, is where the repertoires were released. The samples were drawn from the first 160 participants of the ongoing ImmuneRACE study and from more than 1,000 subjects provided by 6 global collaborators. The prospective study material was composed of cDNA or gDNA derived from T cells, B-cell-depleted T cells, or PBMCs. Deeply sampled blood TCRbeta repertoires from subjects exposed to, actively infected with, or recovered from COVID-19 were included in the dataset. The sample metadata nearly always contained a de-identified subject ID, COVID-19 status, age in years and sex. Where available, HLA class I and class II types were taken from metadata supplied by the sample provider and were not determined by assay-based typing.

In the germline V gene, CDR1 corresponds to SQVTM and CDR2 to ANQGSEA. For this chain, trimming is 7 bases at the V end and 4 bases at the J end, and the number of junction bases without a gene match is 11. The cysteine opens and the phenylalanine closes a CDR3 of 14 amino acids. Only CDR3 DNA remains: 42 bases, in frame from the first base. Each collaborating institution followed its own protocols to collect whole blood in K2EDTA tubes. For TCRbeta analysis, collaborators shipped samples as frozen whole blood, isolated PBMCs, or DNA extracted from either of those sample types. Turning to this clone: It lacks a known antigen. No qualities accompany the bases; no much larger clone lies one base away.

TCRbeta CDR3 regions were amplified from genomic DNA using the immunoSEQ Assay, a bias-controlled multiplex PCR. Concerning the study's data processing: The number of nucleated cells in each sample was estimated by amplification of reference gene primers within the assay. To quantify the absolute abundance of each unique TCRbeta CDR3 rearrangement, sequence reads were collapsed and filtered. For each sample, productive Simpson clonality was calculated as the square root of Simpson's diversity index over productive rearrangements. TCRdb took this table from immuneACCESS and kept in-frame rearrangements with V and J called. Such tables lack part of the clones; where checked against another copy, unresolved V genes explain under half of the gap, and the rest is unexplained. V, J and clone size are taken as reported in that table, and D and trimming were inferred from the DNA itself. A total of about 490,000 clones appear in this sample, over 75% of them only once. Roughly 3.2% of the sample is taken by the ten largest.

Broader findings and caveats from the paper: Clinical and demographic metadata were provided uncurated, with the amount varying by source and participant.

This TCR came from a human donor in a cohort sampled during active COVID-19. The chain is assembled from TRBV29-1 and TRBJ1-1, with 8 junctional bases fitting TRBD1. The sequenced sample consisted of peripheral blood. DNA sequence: TGCAGCGCTCCCGGGACAGGTTTCTCCACTGAAGCTTTCTTT. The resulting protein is CSAPGTGFSTEAFF.